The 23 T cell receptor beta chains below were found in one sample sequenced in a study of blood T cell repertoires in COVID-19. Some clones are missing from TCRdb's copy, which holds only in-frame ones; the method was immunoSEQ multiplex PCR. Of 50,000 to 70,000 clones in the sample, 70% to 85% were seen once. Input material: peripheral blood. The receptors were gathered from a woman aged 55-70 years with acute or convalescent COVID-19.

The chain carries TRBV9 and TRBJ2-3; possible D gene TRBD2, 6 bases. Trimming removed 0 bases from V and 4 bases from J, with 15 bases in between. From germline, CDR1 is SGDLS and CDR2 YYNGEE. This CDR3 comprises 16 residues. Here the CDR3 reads CASSVAGGTPSDTQYF. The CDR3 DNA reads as TGTGCCAGCAGCGTAGCTGGAGGGACCCCATCAGATACGCAGTATTTT.

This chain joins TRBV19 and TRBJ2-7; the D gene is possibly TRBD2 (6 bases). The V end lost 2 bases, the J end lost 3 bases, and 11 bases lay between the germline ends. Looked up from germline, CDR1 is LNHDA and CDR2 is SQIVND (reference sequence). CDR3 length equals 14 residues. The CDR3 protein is CASSIPGVLYEQYF. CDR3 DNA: TGTGCCAGTAGTATACCGGGGGTGCTCTACGAGCAGTACTTC.

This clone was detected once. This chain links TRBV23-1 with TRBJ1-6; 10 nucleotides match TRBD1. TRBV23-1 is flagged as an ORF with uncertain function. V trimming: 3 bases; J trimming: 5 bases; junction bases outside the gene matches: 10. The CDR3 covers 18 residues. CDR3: CASSHTLWGTGDNSPLHF. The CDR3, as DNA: TGCGCCAGCAGTCACACTCTCTGGGGGACAGGGGATAATTCACCCCTCCACTTT.

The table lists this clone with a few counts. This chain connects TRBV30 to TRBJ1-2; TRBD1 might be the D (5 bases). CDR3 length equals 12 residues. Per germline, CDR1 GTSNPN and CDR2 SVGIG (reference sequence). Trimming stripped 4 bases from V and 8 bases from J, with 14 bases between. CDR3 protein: CAWTRQQEGYTF. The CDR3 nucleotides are TGTGCCTGGACTCGACAACAGGAGGGCTACACCTTC.

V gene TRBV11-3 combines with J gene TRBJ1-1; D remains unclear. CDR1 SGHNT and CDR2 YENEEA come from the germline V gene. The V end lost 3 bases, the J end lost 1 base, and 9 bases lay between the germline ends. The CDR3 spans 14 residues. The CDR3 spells CASSLGGENTEAFF. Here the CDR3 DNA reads TGTGCCAGCAGCTTGGGAGGAGAGAACACTGAAGCTTTCTTT.

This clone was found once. The CDR3 region is CASSRGGSNQPQHF. The CDR3 nucleotides read TGCGCCAGCAGCAGGGGAGGGAGCAATCAGCCCCAGCATTTT. V gene TRBV5-1 combines with J gene TRBJ1-5; weak D call: TRBD1 (5 bases). The germline V and J ends were trimmed by 4 bases and 1 base, with 9 bases remaining between them. Germline assignment: CDR1 SGHRS and CDR2 YFSETQ. This CDR3 has 14 residues. Full variable domain (missing parts from reference TRBV5-1 and TRBJ1-5): KAGVTQTPRYLIKTRGQQVTLSCSPISGHRSVSWYQQTPGQGLQFLFEYFSETQRNKGNFPGRFSGRQFSNSRSEMNVSTLELGDSALYLCASSRGGSNQPQHFGDGTRLSIL.

The CDR3 DNA reads TGCGCCAGCAGTGAGTTGGGCCAGGTGACCCTCCACTTT. It encodes CASSELGQVTLHF. The chain uses TRBV10-2 and TRBJ1-6, with D unresolved. This CDR3 contains 13 residues. Germline V lookup: CDR1 WSHSY, CDR2 SAAADI. V lost 1 base to trimming and J lost 14 bases, with 12 bases between them.

CDR3 in amino acids: CASSPHLRERSLGELFF. Here the CDR3 DNA reads TGCGCCAGCAGCCCTCACCTGAGGGAGAGGAGTCTGGGGGAGCTGTTTTTT. The chain uses TRBV5-1 and TRBJ2-2, with a tentative D call TRBD2 (5 bases). The CDR3 loop spans 17 amino acids. Germline values: CDR1 SGHRS, CDR2 YFSETQ. V lost 4 bases and J lost 8, with 24 bases in between.

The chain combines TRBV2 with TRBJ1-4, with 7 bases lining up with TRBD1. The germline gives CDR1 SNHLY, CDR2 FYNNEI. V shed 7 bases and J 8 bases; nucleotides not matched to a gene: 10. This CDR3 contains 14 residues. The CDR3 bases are TGTGCCAGCAACGACAGGGTCGAGGGCGAAAAACTGTTTTTT. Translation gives CASNDRVEGEKLFF.

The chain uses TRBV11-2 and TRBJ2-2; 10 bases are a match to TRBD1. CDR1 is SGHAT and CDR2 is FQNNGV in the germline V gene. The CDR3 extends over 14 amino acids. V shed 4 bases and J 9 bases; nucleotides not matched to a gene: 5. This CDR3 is CASSSSTGGWELFF. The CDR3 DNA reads TGTGCCAGCAGCTCTTCGACAGGGGGCTGGGAGCTGTTTTTT.

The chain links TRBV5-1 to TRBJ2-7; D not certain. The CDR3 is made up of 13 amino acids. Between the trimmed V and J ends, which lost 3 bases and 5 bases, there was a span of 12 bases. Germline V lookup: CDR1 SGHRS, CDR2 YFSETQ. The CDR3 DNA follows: TGCGCCAGCAGCTCGCTGGGCTACAACGAGCAGTACTTC. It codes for CASSSLGYNEQYF. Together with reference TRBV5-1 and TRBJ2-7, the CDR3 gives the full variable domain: KAGVTQTPRYLIKTRGQQVTLSCSPISGHRSVSWYQQTPGQGLQFLFEYFSETQRNKGNFPGRFSGRQFSNSRSEMNVSTLELGDSALYLCASSSLGYNEQYFGPGTRLTVT.

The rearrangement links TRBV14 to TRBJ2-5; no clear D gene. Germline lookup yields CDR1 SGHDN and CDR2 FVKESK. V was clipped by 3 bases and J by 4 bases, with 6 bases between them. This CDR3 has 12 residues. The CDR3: CASSQVRETQYF. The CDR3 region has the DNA TGTGCCAGCAGCCAGGTGCGAGAGACCCAGTACTTC.

This CDR3 is CASSSPGQPSGNTIYF. The DNA for the CDR3 is TGTGCCAGCAGCTCGCCAGGACAGCCGTCTGGAAACACCATATATTTT. The chain joins TRBV7-9 to TRBJ1-3; tentatively, D is TRBD1 (6 bases). V lost 4 bases and J 1 base, leaving 14 bases between the germline ends. Germline V gives CDR1 SEHNR, CDR2 FQNEAQ (reference sequence). CDR3 size: 16 residues.

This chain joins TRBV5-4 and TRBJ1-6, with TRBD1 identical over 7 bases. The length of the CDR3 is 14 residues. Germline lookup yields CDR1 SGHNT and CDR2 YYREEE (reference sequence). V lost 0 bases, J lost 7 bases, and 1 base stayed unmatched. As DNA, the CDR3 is TGTGCCAGCAGCTTGGGACAGGGAAATTCACCCCTCCACTTT. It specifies CASSLGQGNSPLHF. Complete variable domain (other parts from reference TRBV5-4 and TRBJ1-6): ETGVTQSPTHLIKTRGQQVTLRCSSQSGHNTVSWYQQALGQGPQFIFQYYREEENGRGNFPPRFSGLQFPNYSSELNVNALELDDSALYLCASSLGQGNSPLHFGNGTRLTVT.

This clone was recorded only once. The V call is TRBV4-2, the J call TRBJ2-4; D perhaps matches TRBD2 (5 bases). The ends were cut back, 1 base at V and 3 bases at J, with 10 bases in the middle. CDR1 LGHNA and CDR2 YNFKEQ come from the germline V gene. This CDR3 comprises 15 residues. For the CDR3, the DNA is TGTGCCAGCAGCCAAGTCGAAGGAGGCAAAAACATTCAGTACTTC. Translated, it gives CASSQVEGGKNIQYF.

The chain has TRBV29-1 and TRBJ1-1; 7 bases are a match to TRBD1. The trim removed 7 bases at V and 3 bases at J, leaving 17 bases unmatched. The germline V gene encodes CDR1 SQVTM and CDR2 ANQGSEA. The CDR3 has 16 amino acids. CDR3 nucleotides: TGCAGCGCTCGACAGGGAACGGGTATTGGGGACACTGAAGCTTTCTTT. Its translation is CSARQGTGIGDTEAFF.

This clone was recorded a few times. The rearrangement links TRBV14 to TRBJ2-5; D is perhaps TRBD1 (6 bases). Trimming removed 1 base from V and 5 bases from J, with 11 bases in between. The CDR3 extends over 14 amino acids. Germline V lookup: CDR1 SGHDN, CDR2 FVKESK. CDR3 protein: CASSQAGTGETQYF. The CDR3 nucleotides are TGTGCCAGCAGCCAAGCCGGTACAGGGGAGACCCAGTACTTC. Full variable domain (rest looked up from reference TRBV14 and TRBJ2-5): EAGVTQFPSHSVIEKGQTVTLRCDPISGHDNLYWYRRVMGKEIKFLLHFVKESKQDESGMPNNRFLAERTGGTYSTLKVQPAELEDSGVYFCASSQAGTGETQYFGPGTRLLVL.

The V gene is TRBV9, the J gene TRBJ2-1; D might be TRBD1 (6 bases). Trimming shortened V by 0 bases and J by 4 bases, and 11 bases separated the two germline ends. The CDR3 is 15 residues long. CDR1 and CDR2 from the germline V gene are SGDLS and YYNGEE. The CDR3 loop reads CASSVALGAYNEQFF. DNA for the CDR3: TGTGCCAGCAGCGTAGCTTTGGGGGCGTACAATGAGCAGTTCTTC.

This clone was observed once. The DNA for the CDR3 is TGTGCCAGCAGCCAAGTCGGGGGGGACGAGCAGTACTTC. Translation gives CASSQVGGDEQYF. This chain links TRBV3-1 (or the pseudogene TRBV3-2) with TRBJ2-7; 8 bases are shared with TRBD2. Looked up from germline, CDR1 is LGHDT and CDR2 is YNNKEL (reference sequence). This CDR3 has 13 residues. Trimming cost V 1 base and J 5 bases; bases outside gene matches: 1.

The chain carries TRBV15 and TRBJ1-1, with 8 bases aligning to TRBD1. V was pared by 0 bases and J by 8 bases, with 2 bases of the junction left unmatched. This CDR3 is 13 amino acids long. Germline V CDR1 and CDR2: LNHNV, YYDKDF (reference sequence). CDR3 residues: CATSRDRTGEAFF. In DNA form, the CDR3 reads TGTGCCACCAGCAGAGATAGGACAGGGGAAGCTTTCTTT.

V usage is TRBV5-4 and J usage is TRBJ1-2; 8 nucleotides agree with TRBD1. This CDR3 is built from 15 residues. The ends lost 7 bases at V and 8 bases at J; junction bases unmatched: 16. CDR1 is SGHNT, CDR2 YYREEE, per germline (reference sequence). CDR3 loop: CASAPAGGHLEGYTF. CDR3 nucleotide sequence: TGTGCCAGCGCGCCCGCAGGGGGCCATTTGGAAGGCTACACCTTC.

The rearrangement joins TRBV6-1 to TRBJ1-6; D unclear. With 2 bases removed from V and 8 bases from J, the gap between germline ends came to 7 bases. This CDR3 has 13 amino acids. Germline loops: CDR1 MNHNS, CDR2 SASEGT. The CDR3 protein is CASSEQVDSPLHF. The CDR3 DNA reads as TGTGCCAGCAGTGAACAGGTCGATTCACCCCTCCACTTT.

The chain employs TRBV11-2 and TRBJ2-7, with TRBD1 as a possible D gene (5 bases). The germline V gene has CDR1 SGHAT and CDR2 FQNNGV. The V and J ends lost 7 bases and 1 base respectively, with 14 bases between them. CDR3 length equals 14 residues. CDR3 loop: CASTPERQSYEQYF. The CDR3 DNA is TGTGCCAGCACCCCCGAACGACAGTCCTACGAGCAGTACTTC.